These T cell receptor beta chains were read from a single sample in a study of T cell responses to AZD1222 COVID-19 vaccine. Some clones are missing from TCRdb's copy, which holds only in-frame ones; the method was immunoSEQ multiplex PCR. There are approximately 71,000 clones in the sample; 60% to 85% occur only once, and 9% to 14% lies in the top ten. This material consisted of peripheral blood, taken on day 0 of AZD1222 vaccination. Receptors were obtained from an adult in good health. CDR3s include the opening cysteine and the closing phenylalanine or tryptophan. Fields, in order: clone size, V gene, J gene, D gene, CDR3 DNA, CDR3 protein. D genes are given only for firm matches. Size is omitted from some rows. Given values are once, few, many or a class for expanded clones.

>.|TRBV12-3/TRBV12-4|TRBJ2-7|.
TGTGCCAGCAGTTTGCGGACAGACTACGAGCAGTACTTC
CASSLRTDYEQYF
>few|TRBV2|TRBJ2-7|.
TGTGCCAGCACCCCGCACATCTCCTACGAGCAGTACTTC
CASTPHISYEQYF
>.|TRBV27|TRBJ1-2|TRBD1
TGTGCCAGCAGCCCGGGACAGGAGACCTATGGCTACACCTTC
CASSPGQETYGYTF
>.|TRBV5-1|TRBJ2-2|.
TGCGCCAGCAAGTTCCAGGGAAACACCGGGGAGCTGTTTTTT
CASKFQGNTGELFF
>once|TRBV20-1|TRBJ2-3|TRBD2
TGCAGTGCTAGTCGGGCGACTAGCGCCGGGGGGACGCAGTATTTT
CSASRATSAGGTQYF
>.|TRBV20-1|TRBJ2-5|.
TGCAGTGCTAGTTTGCGTGCGGGGACCCAGTACTTC
CSASLRAGTQYF
>.|TRBV11-3|TRBJ2-3|.
TGTGCCAGCAGCGACAGGAAGGGGGGAGATACGCAGTATTTT
CASSDRKGGDTQYF
>.|TRBV11-3|TRBJ2-1|.
TGTGCCAGCAGCTCCGGGGGGCAGGATGAGCAGTTCTTC
CASSSGGQDEQFF
>.|TRBV5-6|TRBJ2-2|.
TGTGCCAGCAGCTTGGCACAGATCACCGGGGAGCTGTTTTTT
CASSLAQITGELFF
>.|TRBV10-3|TRBJ1-6|.
TGTGCCATCAGTGAGTCCCTCGCGGGGCGAGGGAATTCACCCCTCCACTTT
CAISESLAGRGNSPLHF
>.|TRBV7-9|TRBJ1-1|.
TGTGCCAGCAGCGCGGGACGGATGAACACTGAAGCTTTCTTT
CASSAGRMNTEAFF
>.|TRBV7-3|TRBJ1-2|.
TGTGCCAGCAGCCCATCTGGGACAAACTATGGCTACACCTTC
CASSPSGTNYGYTF
>.|TRBV14|TRBJ2-1|TRBD1
TGTGCCAGCAGCTACGACAGGGGGAATGAGCAGTTCTTC
CASSYDRGNEQFF
>.|TRBV12-3/TRBV12-4|TRBJ1-2|.
TGTGCCAGCGGTAATGGACGGCACTATGGCTACACCTTC
CASGNGRHYGYTF
>few|TRBV4-3|TRBJ1-5|TRBD1
TGCGCCAGCAGCCAGACAGGGGCTAATCAGCCCCAGCATTTT
CASSQTGANQPQHF
>.|TRBV2|TRBJ1-5|.
TGTGCCAGCAGTGAAGTGAGGGGCCCCCAGCCCCAGCATTTT
CASSEVRGPQPQHF
>.|TRBV5-1|TRBJ2-7|.
TGCGCCAGCAGCTCTAACCGCCGATCACAGGGTTACGAGCAGTACTTC
CASSSNRRSQGYEQYF
>.|TRBV7-9|TRBJ1-1|.
TGTGCGAGCAGAGGGGATACGCAGGACCAAGCTTTCTTT
CASRGDTQDQAFF
>.|TRBV4-1|TRBJ1-6|.
TGCGCCAGCAGCCAGGAACACCTCTTGGGGGCGTATAATTCACCCCTCCACTTT
CASSQEHLLGAYNSPLHF
>.|TRBV28|TRBJ1-2|.
TGTGCCAGCAGTTTCTCGACAGCCTTCCGATTGGACTATGGCTACACCTTC
CASSFSTAFRLDYGYTF
>.|TRBV4-2|TRBJ1-5|.
TGTGCCAGCAGCCAAGATTCCGGCCTCGGGCCCCAGCATTTT
CASSQDSGLGPQHF
>.|TRBV6-5|TRBJ1-5|.
TGTGCCAGCAATAGCAATCAGCCCCAGCATTTT
CASNSNQPQHF
>.|TRBV29-1|TRBJ2-2|TRBD1
TGCAGCGTTGTCTTTCGGACAGGGAGCACCGGGGAGCTGTTTTTT
CSVVFRTGSTGELFF
>.|TRBV7-9|TRBJ2-2|.
TGTGCCACCCGTGAATTTTCGGGCACCGGGGAGCTGTTTTTT
CATREFSGTGELFF
>few|TRBV30|TRBJ1-2|TRBD1
TGTGCCTGGAGTCTCATGATCCTTGGGACAGGGCTAGGCTACACCTTC
CAWSLMILGTGLGYTF
>.|TRBV4-3|TRBJ1-3|.
TGCGCCAGCAGCCAAGATCGGAGCTCTGGAAACACCATATATTTT
CASSQDRSSGNTIYF
>.|TRBV2|TRBJ1-1|TRBD1
TGTGCCAGCAGTGCCGGGACAGGGAGGGGGAACACTGAAGCTTTCTTT
CASSAGTGRGNTEAFF
>once|TRBV2|TRBJ2-1|TRBD2
TGTGCCAGCAGAGTAGCGGGGGGCGGGAGAAATGAGCAGTTCTTC
CASRVAGGGRNEQFF
>.|TRBV27|TRBJ2-6|.
TGTGCCAGCAGTTTACCCGTAGGCGTCCTGACTTTC
CASSLPVGVLTF
>.|TRBV27|TRBJ2-3|TRBD2
TGTGCCAGCAGTTGGACTAGCGGCACAGATACGCAGTATTTT
CASSWTSGTDTQYF
>few|TRBV30|TRBJ2-3|.
TGTGCCTGGATTAAGGGTGGCACAGATACGCAGTATTTT
CAWIKGGTDTQYF
>.|TRBV19|TRBJ1-5|.
TGTGCCAGTCAGAAGAACAATCAGCCCCAGCATTTT
CASQKNNQPQHF
>.|TRBV9|TRBJ1-1|.
TGTGCCAGCAAAAGCGAGGGAATCTTCTTCTTT
CASKSEGIFFF
>.|TRBV28|TRBJ2-3|TRBD2
TGTGCCGGAAAGCCCCTAGCGGGGGGCACAGATACGCAGTATTTT
CAGKPLAGGTDTQYF
>.|TRBV5-1|TRBJ2-2|.
TGCGCCAGCAAAGTTTCGGACACCGGGGAGCTGTTTTTT
CASKVSDTGELFF
>.|TRBV30|TRBJ1-1|.
TGTGCCTGGAGTGGGTCCGTTTTCGCTGAAGCTTTCTTT
CAWSGSVFAEAFF
>few|TRBV19|TRBJ1-1|.
TGTGCCAGCAAATCGGTCGCCCTTGGGCCTAACACTGAAGCTTTCTTT
CASKSVALGPNTEAFF
>.|TRBV7-9|TRBJ1-4|.
TGTGCCAGCAGCTTAAACATCGGCGCAACTAATGAAAAACTGTTTTTT
CASSLNIGATNEKLFF
>.|TRBV6-5|TRBJ1-1|TRBD1
TGTGCCAGCAGGAGACAGGGGAACACTGAAGCTTTCTTT
CASRRQGNTEAFF
>.|TRBV19|TRBJ1-2|TRBD1
TGTGCCAGTAGTTCTGGGACAGCTAACTATGGCTACACCTTC
CASSSGTANYGYTF
>.|TRBV19|TRBJ2-3|.
TGTGCCAGTAGTACCCTAGTGAGCGATTCCCTTAGCACAGATACGCAGTATTTT
CASSTLVSDSLSTDTQYF
>.|TRBV4-1|TRBJ1-5|.
TGCGCCAGCAGCTTAGGGGGTTTTGGGGATCAGCCCCAGCATTTT
CASSLGGFGDQPQHF
>.|TRBV7-8|TRBJ2-7|.
TGTGCCAGCAGCTTATCTGGCGGCGAGCAGTACTTC
CASSLSGGEQYF
>.|TRBV19|TRBJ1-1|.
TGTGCCAGTACCATGGGGGGCAGTTTTCGAACTGAAGCTTTCTTT
CASTMGGSFRTEAFF
>.|TRBV3-1/TRBV3-2|TRBJ1-1|TRBD1
TGTGCCAGCAGCGACAGGGCCAAGAACACTGAAGCTTTCTTT
CASSDRAKNTEAFF
>once|TRBV9|TRBJ2-2|.
TGTGCCAGCAGCTCCATTACCGGGGAGCTGTTTTTT
CASSSITGELFF
>.|TRBV25-1|TRBJ1-4|.
TGTGCCAGCAGATCGGGTCAGAATAATGAAAAACTGTTTTTT
CASRSGQNNEKLFF
>.|TRBV5-4|TRBJ1-4|.
TGTGCCAGCAGCTTGTGGACAACTAATGAAAAACTGTTTTTT
CASSLWTTNEKLFF